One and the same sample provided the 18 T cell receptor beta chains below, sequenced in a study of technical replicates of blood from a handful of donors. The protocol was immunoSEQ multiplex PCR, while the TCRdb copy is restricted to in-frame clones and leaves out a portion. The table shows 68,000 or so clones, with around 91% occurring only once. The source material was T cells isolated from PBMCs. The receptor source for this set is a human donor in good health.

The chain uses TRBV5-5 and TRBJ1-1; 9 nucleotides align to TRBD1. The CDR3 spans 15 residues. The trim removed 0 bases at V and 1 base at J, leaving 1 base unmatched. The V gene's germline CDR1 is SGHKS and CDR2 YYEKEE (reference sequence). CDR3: CASSLEGQGNTEAFF. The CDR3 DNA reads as TGTGCCAGCAGCTTGGAGGGACAGGGGAACACTGAAGCTTTCTTT. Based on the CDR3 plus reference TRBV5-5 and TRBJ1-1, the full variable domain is DAGVTQSPTHLIKTRGQQVTLRCSPISGHKSVSWYQQVLGQGPQFIFQYYEKEERGRGNFPDRFSARQFPNYSSELNVNALLLGDSALYLCASSLEGQGNTEAFFGQGTRLTVV.

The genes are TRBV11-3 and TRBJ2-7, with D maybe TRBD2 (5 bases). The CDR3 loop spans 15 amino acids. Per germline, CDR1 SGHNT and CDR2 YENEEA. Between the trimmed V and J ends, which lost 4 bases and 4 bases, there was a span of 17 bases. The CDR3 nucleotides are TGTGCCAGCAGCTCCGGGCCGGGAAGCAGTTACGAGCAGTACTTC. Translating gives CASSSGPGSSYEQYF.

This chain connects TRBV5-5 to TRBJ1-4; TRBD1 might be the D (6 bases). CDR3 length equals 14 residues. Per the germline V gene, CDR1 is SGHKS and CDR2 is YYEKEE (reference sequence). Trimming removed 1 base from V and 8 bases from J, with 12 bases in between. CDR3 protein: CASSLSGAEEKLFF. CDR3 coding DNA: TGTGCCAGCAGCTTGTCAGGGGCTGAGGAAAAACTGTTTTTT.

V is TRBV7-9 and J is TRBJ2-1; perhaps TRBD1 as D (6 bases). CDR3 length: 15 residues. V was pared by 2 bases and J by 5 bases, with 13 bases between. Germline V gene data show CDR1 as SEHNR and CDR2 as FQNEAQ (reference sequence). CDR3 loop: CASSLLQGYDNEQFF. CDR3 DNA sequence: TGTGCCAGCAGCTTATTACAGGGATACGACAATGAGCAGTTCTTC.

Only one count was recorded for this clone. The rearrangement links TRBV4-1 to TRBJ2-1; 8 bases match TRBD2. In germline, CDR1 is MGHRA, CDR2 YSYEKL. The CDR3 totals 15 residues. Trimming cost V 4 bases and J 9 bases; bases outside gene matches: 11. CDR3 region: CASSLEREYWSEQFF. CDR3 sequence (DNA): TGCGCCAGCAGCCTAGAGCGGGAGTATTGGAGTGAGCAGTTCTTC.

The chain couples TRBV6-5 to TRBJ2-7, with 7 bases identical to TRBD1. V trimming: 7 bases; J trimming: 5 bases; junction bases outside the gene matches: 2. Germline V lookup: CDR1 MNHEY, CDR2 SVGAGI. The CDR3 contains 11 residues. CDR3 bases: TGTGCCAGCAACAGGGGCAACGAGCAGTACTTC. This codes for CASNRGNEQYF.

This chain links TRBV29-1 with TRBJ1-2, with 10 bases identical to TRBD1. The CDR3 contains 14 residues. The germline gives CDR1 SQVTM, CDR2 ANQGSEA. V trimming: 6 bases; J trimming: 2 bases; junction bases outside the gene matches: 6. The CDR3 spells CSVGTGVANYGYTF. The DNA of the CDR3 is TGCAGCGTCGGGACAGGGGTCGCGAACTATGGCTACACCTTC. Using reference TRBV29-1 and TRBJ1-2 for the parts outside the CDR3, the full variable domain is SAVISQKPSRDICQRGTSLTIQCQVDSQVTMMFWYRQQPGQSLTLIATANQGSEATYESGFVIDKFPISRPNLTFSTLTVSNMSPEDSSIYLCSVGTGVANYGYTFGSGTRLTVV.

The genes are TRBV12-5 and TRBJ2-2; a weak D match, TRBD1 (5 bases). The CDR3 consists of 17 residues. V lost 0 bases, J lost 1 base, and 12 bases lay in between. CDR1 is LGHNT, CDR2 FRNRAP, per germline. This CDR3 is CASGLVTGPRNTGELFF. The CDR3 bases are TGTGCTAGTGGTTTGGTAACAGGCCCAAGGAACACCGGGGAGCTGTTTTTT.

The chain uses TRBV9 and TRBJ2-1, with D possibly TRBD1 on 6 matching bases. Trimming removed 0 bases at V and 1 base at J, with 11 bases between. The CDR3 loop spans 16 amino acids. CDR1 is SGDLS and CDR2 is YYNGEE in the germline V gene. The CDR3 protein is CASSVVSRGSYNEQFF. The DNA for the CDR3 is TGTGCCAGCAGCGTAGTGAGCAGGGGATCCTACAATGAGCAGTTCTTC. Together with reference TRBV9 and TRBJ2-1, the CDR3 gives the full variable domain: DSGVTQTPKHLITATGQRVTLRCSPRSGDLSVYWYQQSLDQGLQFLIQYYNGEERAKGNILERFSAQQFPDLHSELNLSSLELGDSALYFCASSVVSRGSYNEQFFGPGTRLTVL.

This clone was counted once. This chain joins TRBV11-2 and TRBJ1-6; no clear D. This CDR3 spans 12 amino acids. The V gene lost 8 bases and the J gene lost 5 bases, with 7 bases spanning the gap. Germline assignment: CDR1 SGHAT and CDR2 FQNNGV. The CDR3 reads CASGTNNSPLHF. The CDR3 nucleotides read TGTGCCAGCGGCACAAATAATTCACCCCTCCACTTT.

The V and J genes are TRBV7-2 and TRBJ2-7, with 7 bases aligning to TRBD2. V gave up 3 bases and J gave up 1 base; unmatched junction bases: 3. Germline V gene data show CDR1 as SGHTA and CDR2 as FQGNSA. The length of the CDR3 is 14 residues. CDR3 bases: TGTGCCAGCAGCTTGAAGCGGGAATCCTACGAGCAGTACTTC. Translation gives CASSLKRESYEQYF. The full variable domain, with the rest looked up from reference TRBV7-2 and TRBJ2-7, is GAGVSQSPSNKVTEKGKDVELRCDPISGHTALYWYRQSLGQGLEFLIYFQGNSAPDKSGLPSDRFSAERTGGSVSTLTIQRTQQEDSAVYLCASSLKRESYEQYFGPGTRLTVT.

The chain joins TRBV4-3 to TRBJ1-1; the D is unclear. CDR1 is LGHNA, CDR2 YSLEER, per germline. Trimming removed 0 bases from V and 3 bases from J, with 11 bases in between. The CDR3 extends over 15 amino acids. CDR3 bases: TGCGCCAGCAGCCAAGATCTGTTATCGGACACTGAAGCTTTCTTT. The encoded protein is CASSQDLLSDTEAFF.

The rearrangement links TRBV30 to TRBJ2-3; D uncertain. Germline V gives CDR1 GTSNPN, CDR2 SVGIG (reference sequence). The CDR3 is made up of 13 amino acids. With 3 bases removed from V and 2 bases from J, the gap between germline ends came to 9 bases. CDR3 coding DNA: TGTGCCTGGAGCAAGGCGGTCACAGATACGCAGTATTTT. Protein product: CAWSKAVTDTQYF.

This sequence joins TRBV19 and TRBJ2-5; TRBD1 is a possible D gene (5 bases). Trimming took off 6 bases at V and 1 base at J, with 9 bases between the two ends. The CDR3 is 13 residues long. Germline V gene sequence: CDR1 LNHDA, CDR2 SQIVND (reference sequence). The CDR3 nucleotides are TGTGCCAGTAGGAACACAGGCCAAGAGACCCAGTACTTC. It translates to CASRNTGQETQYF.

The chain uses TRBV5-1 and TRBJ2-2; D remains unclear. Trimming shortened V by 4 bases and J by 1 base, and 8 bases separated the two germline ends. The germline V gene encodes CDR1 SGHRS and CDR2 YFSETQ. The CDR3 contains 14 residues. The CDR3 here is CASSPRLNTGELFF. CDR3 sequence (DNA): TGCGCCAGCAGCCCTCGGTTGAACACCGGGGAGCTGTTTTTT.

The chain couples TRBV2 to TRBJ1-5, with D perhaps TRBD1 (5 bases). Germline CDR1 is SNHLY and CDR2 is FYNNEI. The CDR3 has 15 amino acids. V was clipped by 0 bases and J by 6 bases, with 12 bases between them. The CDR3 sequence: CASSEASGDGQPQHF. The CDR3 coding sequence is TGTGCCAGCAGTGAAGCTTCGGGGGATGGTCAGCCCCAGCATTTT.

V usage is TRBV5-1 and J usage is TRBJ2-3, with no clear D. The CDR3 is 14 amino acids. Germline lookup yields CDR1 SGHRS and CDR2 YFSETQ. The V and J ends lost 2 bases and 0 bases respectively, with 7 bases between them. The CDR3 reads CASSLSASTDTQYF. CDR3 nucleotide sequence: TGCGCCAGCAGCTTATCAGCGAGCACAGATACGCAGTATTTT.

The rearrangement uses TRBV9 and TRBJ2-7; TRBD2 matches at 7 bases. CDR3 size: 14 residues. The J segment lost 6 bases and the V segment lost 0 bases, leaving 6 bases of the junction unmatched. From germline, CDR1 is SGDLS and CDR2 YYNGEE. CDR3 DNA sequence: TGTGCCAGCAGCGTAGATTGGGGGGGGATCGAGCAGTACTTC. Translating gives CASSVDWGGIEQYF.